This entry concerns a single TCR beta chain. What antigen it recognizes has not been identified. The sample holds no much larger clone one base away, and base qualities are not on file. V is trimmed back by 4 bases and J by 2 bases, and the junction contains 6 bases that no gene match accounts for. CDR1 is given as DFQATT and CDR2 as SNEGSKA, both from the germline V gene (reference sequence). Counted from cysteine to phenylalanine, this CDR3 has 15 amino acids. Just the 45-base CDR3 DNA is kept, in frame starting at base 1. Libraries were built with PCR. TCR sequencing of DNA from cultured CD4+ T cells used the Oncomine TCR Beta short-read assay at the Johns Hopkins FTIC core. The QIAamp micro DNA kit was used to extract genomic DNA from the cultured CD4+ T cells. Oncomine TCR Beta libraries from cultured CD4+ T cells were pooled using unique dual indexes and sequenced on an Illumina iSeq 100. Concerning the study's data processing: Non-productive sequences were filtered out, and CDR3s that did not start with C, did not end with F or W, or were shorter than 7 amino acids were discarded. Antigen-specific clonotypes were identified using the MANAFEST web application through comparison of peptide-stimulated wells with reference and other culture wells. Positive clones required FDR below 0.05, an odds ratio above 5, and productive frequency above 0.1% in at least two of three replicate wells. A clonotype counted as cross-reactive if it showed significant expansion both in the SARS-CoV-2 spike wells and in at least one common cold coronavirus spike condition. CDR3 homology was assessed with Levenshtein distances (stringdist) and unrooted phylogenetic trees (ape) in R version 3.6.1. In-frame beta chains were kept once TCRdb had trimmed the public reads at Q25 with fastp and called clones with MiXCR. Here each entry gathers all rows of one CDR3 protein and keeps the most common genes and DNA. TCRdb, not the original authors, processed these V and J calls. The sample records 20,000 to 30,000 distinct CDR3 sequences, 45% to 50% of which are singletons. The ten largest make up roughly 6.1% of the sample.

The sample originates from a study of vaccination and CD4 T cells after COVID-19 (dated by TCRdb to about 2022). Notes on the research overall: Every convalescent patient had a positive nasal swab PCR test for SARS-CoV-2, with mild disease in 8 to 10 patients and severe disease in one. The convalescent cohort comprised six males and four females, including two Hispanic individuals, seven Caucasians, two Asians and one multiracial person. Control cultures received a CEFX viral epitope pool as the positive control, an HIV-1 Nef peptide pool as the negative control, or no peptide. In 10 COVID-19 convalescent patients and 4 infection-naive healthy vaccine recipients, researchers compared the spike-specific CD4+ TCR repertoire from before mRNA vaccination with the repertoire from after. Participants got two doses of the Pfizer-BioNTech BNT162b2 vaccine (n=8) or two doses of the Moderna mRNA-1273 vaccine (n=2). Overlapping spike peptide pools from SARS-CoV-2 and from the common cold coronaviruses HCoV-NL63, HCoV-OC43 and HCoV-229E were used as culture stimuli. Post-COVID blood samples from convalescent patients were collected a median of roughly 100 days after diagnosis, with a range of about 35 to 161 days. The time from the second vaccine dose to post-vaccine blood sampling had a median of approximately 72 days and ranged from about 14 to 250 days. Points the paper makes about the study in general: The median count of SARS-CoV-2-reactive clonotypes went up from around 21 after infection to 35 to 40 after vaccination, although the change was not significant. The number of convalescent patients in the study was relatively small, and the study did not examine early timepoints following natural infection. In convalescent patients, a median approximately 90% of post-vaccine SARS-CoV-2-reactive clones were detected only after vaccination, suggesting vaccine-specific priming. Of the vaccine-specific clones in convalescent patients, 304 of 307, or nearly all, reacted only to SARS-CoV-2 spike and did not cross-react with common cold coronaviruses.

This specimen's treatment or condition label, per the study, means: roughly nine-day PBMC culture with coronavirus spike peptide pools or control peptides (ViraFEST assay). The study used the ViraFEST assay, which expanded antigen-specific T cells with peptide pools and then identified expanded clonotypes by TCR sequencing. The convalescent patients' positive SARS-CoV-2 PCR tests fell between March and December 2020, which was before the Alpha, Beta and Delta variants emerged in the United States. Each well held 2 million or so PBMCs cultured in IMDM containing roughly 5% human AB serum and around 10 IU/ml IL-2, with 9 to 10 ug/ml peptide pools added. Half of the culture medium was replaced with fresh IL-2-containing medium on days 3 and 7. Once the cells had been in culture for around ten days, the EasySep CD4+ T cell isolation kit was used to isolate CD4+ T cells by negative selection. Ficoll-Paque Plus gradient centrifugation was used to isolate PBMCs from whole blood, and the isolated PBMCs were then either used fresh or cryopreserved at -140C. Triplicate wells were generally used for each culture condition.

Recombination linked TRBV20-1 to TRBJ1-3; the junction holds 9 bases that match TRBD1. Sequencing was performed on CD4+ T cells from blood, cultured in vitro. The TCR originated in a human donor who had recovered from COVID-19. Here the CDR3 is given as CSAKPGTGPGNTIYF. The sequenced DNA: TGCAGTGCTAAACCCGGGACAGGGCCTGGAAACACCATATATTTT.